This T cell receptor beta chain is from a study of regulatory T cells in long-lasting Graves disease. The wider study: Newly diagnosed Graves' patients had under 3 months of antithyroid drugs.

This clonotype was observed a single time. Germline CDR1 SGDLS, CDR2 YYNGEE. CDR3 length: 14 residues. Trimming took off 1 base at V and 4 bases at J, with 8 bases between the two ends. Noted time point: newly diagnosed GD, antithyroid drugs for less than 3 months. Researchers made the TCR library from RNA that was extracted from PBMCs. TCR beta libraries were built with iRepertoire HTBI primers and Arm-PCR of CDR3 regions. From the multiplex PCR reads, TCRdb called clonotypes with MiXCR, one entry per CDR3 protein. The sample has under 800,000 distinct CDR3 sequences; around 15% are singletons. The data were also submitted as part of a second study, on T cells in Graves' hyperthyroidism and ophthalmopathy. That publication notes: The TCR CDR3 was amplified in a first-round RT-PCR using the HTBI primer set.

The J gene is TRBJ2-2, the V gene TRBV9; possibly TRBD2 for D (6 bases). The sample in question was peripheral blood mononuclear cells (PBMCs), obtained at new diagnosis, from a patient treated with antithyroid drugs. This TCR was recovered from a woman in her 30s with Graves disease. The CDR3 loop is CASSVYGSTGELFF. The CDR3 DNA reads TGTGCCAGCAGCGTATACGGGAGCACCGGGGAGCTGTTTTTT.